This T cell receptor beta chain was sequenced during a study of T cell responses to AZD1222 COVID-19 vaccine. Trimming cost V 5 bases and J 12 bases, with 20 bases left between them. This CDR3 is 15 amino acids long. Germline V lookup: CDR1 LNHDA, CDR2 SQIVND (reference sequence). Sequencing was performed with immunoSEQ multiplex PCR; in TCRdb, only in-frame clones are kept and a portion is missing. The sample consists of 100,000 or so clones, approximately 87% of them appearing once. This chain joins TRBV19 and TRBJ1-6; D may be TRBD1 (6 bases). The sequence came from an adult who received the AZD1222 COVID-19 vaccine. The sequences come from peripheral blood, collected 28 days after the second AZD1222 dose. As DNA, the CDR3 is TGTGCCAGTAGTCCCCCGGACAGTCTCCGCCAACCCCTCCACTTT. Amino acid sequence: CASSPPDSLRQPLHF.